The 23 T cell receptor beta chains below were found in one sample sequenced in a study of graft-versus-host responses after intestinal transplantation (dated by TCRdb to about 2021). The intended sense of this specimen's time point label: cells obtained before transplantation from donor or recipient. Antigen specificity for these receptors is unknown. Libraries were built with the immunoSEQ multiplex PCR assay. TCRdb holds this immuneACCESS table with in-frame rearrangements only. Some clones are missing; in checked studies, unresolved V genes explain under half, and the rest has no known cause. The sample table contains about 120,000 clones; only one count was recorded for roughly 95% of them. Clones ranked in the top ten supply roughly 3% of the sample. Here the sequenced sample was unstimulated CD8+ T cells sorted from spleen or lymph node cells, taken before intestinal transplant. The origin of the receptors is a human donor who received an intestinal transplant.

V usage is TRBV28 and J usage is TRBJ2-5; 9 nucleotides line up with TRBD2. Germline CDR1 and CDR2: MDHEN and SYDVKM. V gave up 6 bases and J gave up 1 base; unmatched junction bases: 0. The CDR3 runs to 13 residues. The CDR3 DNA follows: TGTGCCAGCAGGACTAGCGGCCAAGAGACCCAGTACTTC. Its translation: CASRTSGQETQYF. The whole variable domain, remainder taken from reference TRBV28 and TRBJ2-5, is DVKVTQSSRYLVKRTGEKVFLECVQDMDHENMFWYRQDPGLGLRLIYFSYDVKMKEKGDIPEGYSVSREKKERFSLILESASTNQTSMYLCASRTSGQETQYFGPGTRLLVL.

This clone occurred once. The chain recombines TRBV2 with TRBJ2-7, with 7 nucleotides matching TRBD2. Trimming cost V 1 base and J 7 bases; bases outside gene matches: 7. CDR3 length equals 14 residues. CDR1 SNHLY and CDR2 FYNNEI come from the germline V gene. CDR3 bases: TGTGCCAGCAGTGAAGGGGGAGGGCCGGGAGAGCAGTACTTC. It is translated as CASSEGGGPGEQYF.

This chain links TRBV6-5 with TRBJ2-7, with D maybe TRBD1 (6 bases). The CDR3 is 12 residues long. The germline V and J ends were trimmed by 6 bases and 5 bases, with 11 bases remaining between them. Germline V gene sequence: CDR1 MNHEY, CDR2 SVGAGI. CDR3 in amino acids: CASSPTGNEQYF. For the CDR3, the DNA is TGTGCCAGCAGCCCCACAGGGAACGAGCAGTACTTC.

A few counts support this clone. The chain couples TRBV11-2 to TRBJ1-2; D possibly corresponds to TRBD1 (6 bases). The V and J ends lost 1 base and 4 bases respectively, with 7 bases between them. This CDR3 region has 13 residues. Germline V CDR1 and CDR2: SGHAT, FQNNGV. The DNA for the CDR3 is TGTGCCAGCAGCTTAGTACAGGGCTATGGCTACACCTTC. It yields the protein CASSLVQGYGYTF.

V and J are TRBV19 and TRBJ2-1; maybe TRBD2 (5 bases). Germline CDR1 LNHDA, CDR2 SQIVND (reference sequence). V shed 5 bases and J shed 1 base, with 9 bases lying between them. The CDR3 length is 14 residues. CDR3 DNA: TGTGCCAGTAGTTTGGACTGGTCCTACAATGAGCAGTTCTTC. Amino acids: CASSLDWSYNEQFF.

J is TRBJ2-3 and V is TRBV19, with D maybe TRBD1 (6 bases). CDR1 LNHDA and CDR2 SQIVND come from the germline V gene (reference sequence). V lost 1 base and J 6 bases, leaving 8 bases between the germline ends. The CDR3 is 13 amino acids. The CDR3 coding sequence is TGTGCCAGTAGTATAGGGACAGATGATACGCAGTATTTT. Protein: CASSIGTDDTQYF.

J is TRBJ1-2 and V is TRBV9; D possibly corresponds to TRBD1 (5 bases). Trimming took 3 bases from V and 3 from J, leaving 12 bases between them. The CDR3 consists of 14 residues. The germline CDR1 and CDR2 sequences are SGDLS and YYNGEE. CDR3 region: CASSGPDSYYGYTF. In DNA, the CDR3 is TGTGCCAGCAGCGGACCCGACAGCTACTATGGCTACACCTTC.

V usage is TRBV4-1 and J usage is TRBJ2-1, with 8 nucleotides matching TRBD2. The CDR3 runs 16 residues. Trimming cost V 3 bases and J 8 bases; bases outside gene matches: 12. Germline V CDR1 and CDR2: MGHRA, YSYEKL. CDR3 bases: TGCGCCAGCAGCCATCCCACGGGACTAGAGACTTATGAGCAGTTCTTC. Translated: CASSHPTGLETYEQFF.

The chain combines TRBV19 with TRBJ2-1, with 13 bases matching TRBD2. Germline V lookup: CDR1 LNHDA, CDR2 SQIVND (reference sequence). CDR3 size: 23 residues. The V segment lost 6 bases and the J segment 1 base; nucleotides outside the gene matches: 24. CDR3 coding DNA: TGTGCCAGTAGCCCACGAGGCTGGGGGAGAACTAGCGGGAGGGCCGAATCCTACAATGAGCAGTTCTTC. Translation: CASSPRGWGRTSGRAESYNEQFF.

The chain employs TRBV4-2 and TRBJ2-7; a weak D match, TRBD2 (6 bases). V lost 5 bases to trimming and J lost 3 bases, with 11 bases between them. Germline lookup yields CDR1 LGHNA and CDR2 YNFKEQ. The CDR3 contains 13 residues. The CDR3 region has the DNA TGTGCCAGCAGCGGGGACTCGAGCTACGAGCAGTACTTC. It specifies CASSGDSSYEQYF.

The chain uses TRBV10-3 and TRBJ2-1; 8 nucleotides align to TRBD2. V shed 3 bases and J 1 base; nucleotides not matched to a gene: 5. The CDR3 runs 16 residues. Germline V gene data show CDR1 as ENHRY and CDR2 as SYGVKD. The CDR3 here is CAISEASGGSYNEQFF. The DNA of the CDR3 is TGTGCCATCAGTGAAGCCAGCGGGGGATCCTACAATGAGCAGTTCTTC.

V gene TRBV5-8 combines with J gene TRBJ1-2; D may be TRBD1 (6 bases). There are 13 residues in the CDR3. Germline V gives CDR1 SGHTS, CDR2 YDEGEE. Trimming pared 4 bases from V and 8 bases from J, leaving 15 bases between. The CDR3 loop is CASSVGTFKGYTF. The CDR3 DNA reads as TGTGCCAGCAGCGTGGGGACATTCAAAGGCTACACCTTC.

The gene calls are TRBV4-2 and TRBJ2-2; D may match TRBD1 or TRBD2 (5 bases each). The CDR3 totals 15 residues. The V end lost 0 bases, the J end lost 4 bases, and 9 bases lay between the germline ends. Germline V gives CDR1 LGHNA, CDR2 YNFKEQ. Here the CDR3 reads CASSQEDGATGELFF. The CDR3 nucleotides are TGTGCCAGCAGCCAAGAAGACGGGGCCACCGGGGAGCTGTTTTTT.

The CDR3 loop is CASSPTGLAYEQYF. CDR3 sequence (DNA): TGCGCCAGCAGCCCGACGGGACTAGCCTACGAGCAGTACTTC. The chain couples TRBV4-1 to TRBJ2-7; 8 bases align to TRBD2. The germline CDR1 and CDR2 sequences are MGHRA and YSYEKL. The CDR3 loop spans 14 amino acids. Trimming took 4 bases from V and 2 from J; bases not matched to a gene: 4.

V usage is TRBV2 and J usage is TRBJ1-2; D gene unclear. The CDR3 spans 12 residues. CDR1 is SNHLY, CDR2 FYNNEI, per germline. Trimming stripped 11 bases from V and 2 bases from J, with 12 bases between. The CDR3 loop reads CASSRGNYGYTF. The CDR3 coding sequence is TGTGCCTCGAGCCGCGGGAACTATGGCTACACCTTC.

The chain recombines TRBV7-9 with TRBJ1-2; TRBD1 is a possible D gene (6 bases). Germline loops: CDR1 SEHNR, CDR2 FQNEAQ (reference sequence). The CDR3 length is 16 residues. V was cut by 5 bases and J by 3 bases, with 19 bases left in between. Here the CDR3 reads CASSPPSRQDYYGYTF. CDR3 nucleotides: TGTGCCAGCAGCCCCCCATCCCGACAGGACTACTATGGCTACACCTTC.

The chain combines TRBV19 with TRBJ2-7, with a weak D call TRBD2 (6 bases). Trimming took off 2 bases at V and 1 base at J, with 21 bases between the two ends. Germline loops: CDR1 LNHDA, CDR2 SQIVND (reference sequence). This CDR3 spans 18 amino acids. The CDR3 protein is CASSIHHSRSGRSYEQYF. The CDR3 coding sequence is TGTGCCAGTAGTATACATCACTCCCGGAGCGGGCGTTCCTACGAGCAGTACTTC.

The V and J genes are TRBV7-6 and TRBJ2-1; maybe TRBD1 (6 bases). V gave up 3 bases and J gave up 3 bases, with 9 bases separating them. Germline V gene sequence: CDR1 SGHVS, CDR2 FNYEAQ. The CDR3 runs to 14 residues. CDR3 bases: TGTGCCAGCAGCTTCAGGGACAACTACAATGAGCAGTTCTTC. This sequence encodes CASSFRDNYNEQFF.

This clone has just one count. The chain carries TRBV4-1 and TRBJ2-1; TRBD2 agrees at 8 bases. Germline lookup yields CDR1 MGHRA and CDR2 YSYEKL. The CDR3 has 16 residues. The J segment lost 2 bases and the V segment lost 0 bases, leaving 3 bases of the junction unmatched. The CDR3, as DNA: TGCGCCAGCAGCCAAGAAACTAGCGGAGCCTACAATGAGCAGTTCTTC. Translation: CASSQETSGAYNEQFF.

This clone was picked up one time. The rearrangement uses TRBV11-3 and TRBJ1-5, with 7 nucleotides matching TRBD1. The V gene's germline CDR1 is SGHNT and CDR2 YENEEA. V gave up 4 bases and J gave up 5 bases; unmatched junction bases: 8. The CDR3 contains 15 residues. The CDR3 bases are TGTGCCAGCAGCTCAGGGGGTGGACGGCATCAGCCCCAGCATTTT. Protein sequence: CASSSGGGRHQPQHF.

This chain uses TRBV29-1 with TRBJ2-1; D might be TRBD2 (6 bases). CDR1 SQVTM and CDR2 ANQGSEA come from the germline V gene. V shed 4 bases and J shed 2 bases, with 9 bases lying between them. The CDR3 runs to 13 residues. In nucleotides, the CDR3 is TGCAGCGTTGGACTAGTCACCTACAATGAGCAGTTCTTC. Translation gives CSVGLVTYNEQFF.

The chain links TRBV6-5 to TRBJ1-1; no clear D gene. Between the trimmed V and J ends, which lost 6 bases and 0 bases, there was a span of 11 bases. Germline CDR1 and CDR2: MNHEY and SVGAGI. This CDR3 is built from 14 residues. CDR3 residues: CASSPRGMNTEAFF. Here the CDR3 DNA reads TGTGCCAGCAGCCCCCGGGGAATGAACACTGAAGCTTTCTTT.

The gene calls are TRBV27 and TRBJ1-5; 8 positions agree with TRBD1. The CDR3 is 15 residues long. Germline CDR1 and CDR2: MNHEY and SMNVEV (reference sequence). J lost 0 bases, V lost 8 bases, and 6 bases had no gene match. CDR3 bases: TGTGCCAGCGGGGGGACAGGTTATAGCAATCAGCCCCAGCATTTT. As protein: CASGGTGYSNQPQHF.